These T cell receptor beta chains were read from a single sample in a study of T-cell memory formation after mild COVID-19. TCRdb redid the calling of the 5' RACE reads with MiXCR, one entry per CDR3 protein. This repertoire shows roughly 200,000 distinct CDR3 sequences, approximately 16% found once; its top ten account for roughly 2.1%. The sample taken for sequencing was PBMCs or a T cell subset sorted from them (not recorded which). These receptors all stem from an adult woman who had mild COVID-19 (a few samples of this study predate the infection). Cell type and time point are not known. The CDR3 runs from the conserved cysteine through the conserved F or W. A D gene is named only where the DNA matches it firmly. Size values are once, few and many counts, or a class for expanded clones, and some rows have none.

CDR3aa: CASSFLALPTDTQYF
CDR3nt: TGTGCCAGCAGTTTTTTAGCGTTGCCCACAGATACGCAGTATTTT
j_gene: TRBJ2-3
d_gene: .
v_gene: TRBV12-3/TRBV12-4
abundance: many

CDR3aa: CASSAPGQTAYEQYF
CDR3nt: TGTGCCAGCAGTGCCCCGGGACAGACGGCCTACGAGCAGTACTTC
j_gene: TRBJ2-7
d_gene: TRBD1
v_gene: TRBV12-3/TRBV12-4
abundance: few

CDR3aa: CASSFQMAGGTGELFF
CDR3nt: TGTGCCAGCAGTTTCCAAATGGCGGGGGGCACCGGGGAGCTGTTTTTT
j_gene: TRBJ2-2
d_gene: TRBD2
v_gene: TRBV12-3/TRBV12-4
abundance: few

CDR3aa: CASSPTGGLVDEQYF
CDR3nt: TGCGCCAGCAGCCCTACAGGGGGCTTGGTCGACGAGCAGTACTTC
j_gene: TRBJ2-7
d_gene: TRBD1
v_gene: TRBV5-1
abundance: .

CDR3aa: CASSLREVNTEAFF
CDR3nt: TGCGCCAGCAGCTTGAGAGAGGTGAACACTGAAGCTTTCTTT
j_gene: TRBJ1-1
d_gene: .
v_gene: TRBV5-1
abundance: .

CDR3aa: CASSSRPLSGSLYNEQFF
CDR3nt: TGTGCCAGCAGCTCCCGTCCCCTTAGCGGGAGTTTATACAATGAGCAGTTCTTC
j_gene: TRBJ2-1
d_gene: TRBD2
v_gene: TRBV7-9
abundance: few

CDR3aa: CASRNDRGSNSPLHF
CDR3nt: TGTGCCAGCCGCAACGACAGGGGCTCTAATTCACCCCTCCACTTT
j_gene: TRBJ1-6
d_gene: TRBD1
v_gene: TRBV6-5
abundance: few

CDR3aa: CASRPSGSPGELFF
CDR3nt: TGTGCCAGCAGGCCTAGCGGGAGCCCCGGGGAGCTGTTTTTT
j_gene: TRBJ2-2
d_gene: TRBD2
v_gene: TRBV7-9
abundance: few

CDR3aa: CARSSGQFCTGELFF
CDR3nt: TGTGCCAGAAGCTCCGGACAGTTTTGTACCGGGGAGCTGTTTTTT
j_gene: TRBJ2-2
d_gene: .
v_gene: TRBV5-3
abundance: .

CDR3aa: CASSPREASREKLFF
CDR3nt: TGTGCCAGCAGTCCCAGGGAGGCCTCCCGAGAAAAACTGTTTTTT
j_gene: TRBJ1-4
d_gene: .
v_gene: TRBV27
abundance: .

CDR3aa: CASSLGDRAHEQYF
CDR3nt: TGTGCCAGCAGCTTGGGGGACAGGGCACACGAGCAGTACTTC
j_gene: TRBJ2-7
d_gene: TRBD1
v_gene: TRBV5-4
abundance: .

CDR3aa: CASSPSSGTNSPLHF
CDR3nt: TGTGCCAGCAGCCCATCCTCCGGGACGAATTCACCCCTCCACTTT
j_gene: TRBJ1-6
d_gene: .
v_gene: TRBV7-6
abundance: few

CDR3aa: CASSLDGNSPLHF
CDR3nt: TGTGCCAGCAGTTTAGACGGGAATTCACCCCTCCACTTT
j_gene: TRBJ1-6
d_gene: .
v_gene: TRBV12-3/TRBV12-4
abundance: .

CDR3aa: CASSLREGGLHQPQHF
CDR3nt: TGTGCCAGCAGCTTACGAGAAGGGGGACTGCATCAGCCCCAGCATTTT
j_gene: TRBJ1-5
d_gene: .
v_gene: TRBV7-8
abundance: few

CDR3aa: CATSDTTGVPTDTQYF
CDR3nt: TGTGCCACCAGTGATACCACAGGGGTTCCCACAGATACGCAGTATTTT
j_gene: TRBJ2-3
d_gene: TRBD1
v_gene: TRBV24-1
abundance: few

CDR3aa: CASSLAGASTDTQYF
CDR3nt: TGCGCCAGCAGCCTAGCGGGGGCAAGCACAGATACGCAGTATTTT
j_gene: TRBJ2-3
d_gene: TRBD2
v_gene: TRBV4-1
abundance: many

CDR3aa: CASKAGLGSNTGELFF
CDR3nt: TGCGCCAGCAAAGCTGGGTTGGGTTCGAACACCGGGGAGCTGTTTTTT
j_gene: TRBJ2-2
d_gene: .
v_gene: TRBV5-1
abundance: .

CDR3aa: CASTIGGTYEQYF
CDR3nt: TGCGCCAGCACTATAGGGGGAACCTACGAGCAGTACTTC
j_gene: TRBJ2-7
d_gene: .
v_gene: TRBV5-1
abundance: few

CDR3aa: CSALQGGASNQPQHF
CDR3nt: TGCAGTGCCCTTCAGGGGGGGGCGAGCAATCAGCCCCAGCATTTT
j_gene: TRBJ1-5
d_gene: TRBD1
v_gene: TRBV20-1
abundance: few

CDR3aa: CASSRIGGGSNTGELFF
CDR3nt: TGTGCCAGCAGTCGGATTGGGGGGGGTTCGAACACCGGGGAGCTGTTTTTT
j_gene: TRBJ2-2
d_gene: TRBD2
v_gene: TRBV6-5
abundance: few

CDR3aa: CASSSQGKNTEAFF
CDR3nt: TGCGCCAGCAGCTCCCAAGGGAAGAACACTGAAGCTTTCTTT
j_gene: TRBJ1-1
d_gene: .
v_gene: TRBV5-1
abundance: few

CDR3aa: CASSRLDRGFHEQYF
CDR3nt: TGCGCCAGCAGCCGCTTGGACAGGGGTTTCCACGAGCAGTACTTC
j_gene: TRBJ2-7
d_gene: TRBD1
v_gene: TRBV5-1
abundance: .

CDR3aa: CASSWGSGSRETQYF
CDR3nt: TGTGCCAGCAGCTGGGGTAGCGGGAGTCGAGAGACCCAGTACTTC
j_gene: TRBJ2-5
d_gene: TRBD2
v_gene: TRBV7-3
abundance: few

CDR3aa: CASSLGGPTEAFF
CDR3nt: TGTGCCAGCAGTTTAGGAGGGCCGACTGAAGCTTTCTTT
j_gene: TRBJ1-1
d_gene: .
v_gene: TRBV12-3/TRBV12-4
abundance: .

CDR3aa: CASSEVGTGPQETQYF
CDR3nt: TGTGCCAGCAGTGAAGTAGGGACAGGGCCACAAGAGACCCAGTACTTC
j_gene: TRBJ2-5
d_gene: TRBD1
v_gene: TRBV2
abundance: few

CDR3aa: CASSRDTSGRNEQFF
CDR3nt: TGTGCCAGCAGCCGAGACACTAGCGGGAGGAATGAGCAGTTCTTC
j_gene: TRBJ2-1
d_gene: TRBD2
v_gene: TRBV3-1
abundance: few

CDR3aa: CASSHNQDYRYQETQYF
CDR3nt: TGCGCCAGCAGTCACAACCAAGATTATCGGTACCAAGAGACCCAGTACTTC
j_gene: TRBJ2-5
d_gene: .
v_gene: TRBV23-1
abundance: many

CDR3aa: CASSFRASGGSSYNEQFF
CDR3nt: TGTGCCAGCAGTTTCCGAGCTAGCGGGGGATCCTCCTACAATGAGCAGTTCTTC
j_gene: TRBJ2-1
d_gene: TRBD2
v_gene: TRBV12-3/TRBV12-4
abundance: .

CDR3aa: CASSSDRDFYGYTF
CDR3nt: TGTGCCAGCAGTTCCGACAGGGATTTTTATGGCTACACCTTC
j_gene: TRBJ1-2
d_gene: TRBD1
v_gene: TRBV6-5
abundance: .

CDR3aa: CASSPSNEQYF
CDR3nt: TGTGCCAGCAGCCCCTCTAACGAGCAGTACTTC
j_gene: TRBJ2-7
d_gene: .
v_gene: TRBV12-3/TRBV12-4
abundance: many

CDR3aa: CATSDPGLAGGLDTQYF
CDR3nt: TGTGCCACCAGTGACCCGGGACTAGCGGGGGGGCTGGATACGCAGTATTTT
j_gene: TRBJ2-3
d_gene: TRBD2
v_gene: TRBV24-1
abundance: .